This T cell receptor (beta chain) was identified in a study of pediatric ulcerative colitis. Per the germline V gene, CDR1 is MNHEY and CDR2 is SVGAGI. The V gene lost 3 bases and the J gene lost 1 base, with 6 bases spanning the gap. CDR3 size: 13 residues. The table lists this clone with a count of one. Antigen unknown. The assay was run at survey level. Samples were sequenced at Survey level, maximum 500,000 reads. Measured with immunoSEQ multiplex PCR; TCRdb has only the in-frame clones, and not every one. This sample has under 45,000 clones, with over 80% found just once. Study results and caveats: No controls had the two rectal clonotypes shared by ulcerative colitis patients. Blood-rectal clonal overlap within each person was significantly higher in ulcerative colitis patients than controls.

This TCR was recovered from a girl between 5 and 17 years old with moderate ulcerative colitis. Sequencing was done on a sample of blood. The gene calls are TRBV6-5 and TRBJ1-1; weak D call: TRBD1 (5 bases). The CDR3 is CASSYGGNTEAFF. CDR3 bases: TGTGCCAGCAGTTATGGGGGGAACACTGAAGCTTTCTTT.